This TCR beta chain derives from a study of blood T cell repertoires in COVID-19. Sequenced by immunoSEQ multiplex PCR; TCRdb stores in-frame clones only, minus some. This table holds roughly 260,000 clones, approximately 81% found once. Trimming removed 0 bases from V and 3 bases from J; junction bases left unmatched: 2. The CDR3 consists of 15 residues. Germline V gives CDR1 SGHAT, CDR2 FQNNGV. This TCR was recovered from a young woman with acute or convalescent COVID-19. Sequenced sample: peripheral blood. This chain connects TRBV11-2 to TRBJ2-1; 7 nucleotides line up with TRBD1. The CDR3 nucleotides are TGTGCCAGCAGCTTAGAGGCAGGGGGCTACAATGAGCAGTTCTTC. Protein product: CASSLEAGGYNEQFF.